This T cell receptor beta chain was captured in a study of vaccination and CD4 T cells after COVID-19. For this clonotype: Its antigen is currently unknown.

The treatment here: 10-day PBMC culture with coronavirus spike peptide pools or control peptides (ViraFEST assay). Collection of the unexposed donor's CD4+ T cells took place before the COVID-19 pandemic (2011-2018). Expansion of antigen-specific T cells with peptide pools by ViraFEST preceded sequencing of TCRs. Cells received half-medium changes with fresh IL-2 medium on days 3 and 7. This CDR3 region has 13 residues. CDR1 and CDR2 from the germline V gene are SGHVS and FNYEAQ. Between the trimmed V and J ends, which lost 4 bases and 8 bases, there was a span of 11 bases. The Oncomine TCR Beta short-read assay sequenced DNA from cultured CD4+ T cells. TCRdb reprocessed the PCR reads with MiXCR, giving one entry per CDR3 protein. The sample consists of about 9,000 distinct CDR3 sequences, under 60% of them appearing once.

The receptor comes from a human donor in good health. The chain joins TRBV7-6 to TRBJ1-4, with D uncertain. Sequenced material: CD4+ T cells from blood, cultured in vitro. CDR3 protein: CASSSGPSEKLFF. CDR3 bases: TGTGCCAGCAGCTCCGGGCCCAGCGAAAAACTGTTTTTT.